Following are 9 T cell receptor beta chains from one sample sequenced in a study of HIV-infected patients and healthy controls. Alpha and beta constant-region primers primed reverse transcription of around 540 ng RNA. Using multiplexing indices, alpha and beta chain libraries were generated apart by chain-specific third strand synthesis. Using its own MiXCR run on the 5' RACE reads, TCRdb lists one record per CDR3 protein. The sample has some 4,000 distinct CDR3 sequences, roughly 8.5% seen once. Follow-up blood was drawn about 14 weeks, roughly three months, after antiretroviral therapy began. Whole blood was used without fractionation, so all unsorted peripheral T cells were included. The starting material was blood, obtained during antiretroviral therapy. The receptors were sampled from an adult with HIV infection.

In this sample, this clonotype is medium-sized. V and J are TRBV6-5 and TRBJ1-2; the match to TRBD1 covers 8 bases. Germline trimming cut 5 bases from V and 4 bases from J; bases unmatched to any gene: 9. This CDR3 region has 15 residues. In germline, CDR1 is MNHEY, CDR2 SVGAGI. The CDR3 sequence: CASSPKTGAAYGYTF. The DNA of the CDR3 is TGTGCCAGCAGTCCCAAGACAGGGGCGGCCTATGGCTACACCTTC.

This clonotype has at least ten counts. The chain recombines TRBV7-9 with TRBJ1-2, with TRBD1 matching over 9 bases. The ends lost 4 bases at V and 8 bases at J; junction bases unmatched: 5. CDR1 and CDR2 (germline): SEHNR, FQNEAQ (reference sequence). The length of the CDR3 is 13 residues. The CDR3 DNA follows: TGTGCCAGCAGCTCTACAGGGGGCGGCGGCTACACCTTC. Protein sequence: CASSSTGGGGYTF.

This clonotype was observed a few times. This chain uses TRBV10-3 with TRBJ2-6; 11 bases are shared with TRBD2. The CDR3 sequence is 20 residues long. The V gene end was trimmed by 3 bases and the J gene end by 4 bases; junction bases not matched to a gene: 14. Germline lookup yields CDR1 ENHRY and CDR2 SYGVKD. This CDR3 reads CAISEGVWGTSGSGANVLTF. The CDR3 DNA is TGTGCCATCAGTGAAGGGGTATGGGGGACTAGCGGTTCAGGGGCCAACGTCCTGACTTTC.

This clonotype was seen many times. The chain carries TRBV12-3 or TRBV12-4 and TRBJ1-1, with D possibly TRBD1 on 6 matching bases. The V and J ends lost 3 bases and 4 bases respectively, with 12 bases between them. The CDR3 consists of 14 residues. CDR3 in DNA: TGTGCCAGCAGTTTTCAGGGGTCGGCCACTGAAGCTTTCTTT. Its protein is CASSFQGSATEAFF.

The genes are TRBV2 and TRBJ2-5; D is unresolved. Per the germline V gene, CDR1 is SNHLY and CDR2 is FYNNEI. V was trimmed by 7 bases and J by 9 bases, leaving 15 bases between them. The CDR3 covers 12 residues. The CDR3 DNA is TGTGCCAGCACGTACTCCCCGCCAGCCCAGTACTTC. Protein product: CASTYSPPAQYF.

By sample fraction, this clonotype is medium-sized. The V call is TRBV3-2, the J call TRBJ2-5; the table gives TRBD1 as D, unverified against the DNA. TRBV3-2 is described as a pseudogene. This CDR3 contains 13 residues. CDR3 residues: CAPGGTHQETQYF. In DNA form, the CDR3 reads TGTGCCCCTGGGGGGACACACCAAGAGACCCAGTACTTC.

This clonotype was seen a few times. The rearrangement joins TRBV7-2 to TRBJ2-7, with D possibly being TRBD1 or TRBD2 (6 bases each). This CDR3 has 16 residues. V was cut by 1 base and J by 9 bases, with 22 bases left in between. Germline CDR1 SGHTA, CDR2 FQGNSA. The CDR3 coding sequence is TGTGCCAGCAGCTTAGTGGGGGCGGGGAGTCCTTCTCCGCAGTACGTC. This translates into CASSLVGAGSPSPQYV.

By sample share, this clonotype is medium-sized (0.01 to 0.1%). The rearrangement links TRBV19 to TRBJ1-5; D may be TRBD1 (6 bases). The CDR3 sequence is 15 residues long. Germline CDR1 LNHDA, CDR2 SQIVND (reference sequence). V was trimmed by 6 bases and J by 2 bases, leaving 14 bases between them. The CDR3 region has the DNA TGTGCCAGTAGGTCGGGGGCTTGGGGCAATCAGCCCCAGCATTTT. This translates into CASRSGAWGNQPQHF.

With respect to this clonotype: Just one base apart from a much larger clone, this may be a read error. In DNA, the CDR3 is TGTGCCAGCAACTACCAACGGGGGACTAAAGCTTTCTTT. Encoded protein: CASNYQRGTKAFF. V is TRBV7-2 and J is TRBJ1-1; D is perhaps TRBD1 (5 bases). Germline assignment: CDR1 SGHTA and CDR2 FQGNSA. V lost 7 bases and J 9 bases, leaving 18 bases between the germline ends. This CDR3 spans 13 amino acids.